These T cell receptor beta chains were read from a single sample in a study of blood T cell repertoires in COVID-19. TCRdb's table, derived via immunoSEQ multiplex PCR, lists solely in-frame clones and lacks some. The sample lists 80,000 to 100,000 clones, 85% to 90% occurring once. Source material: peripheral blood. These receptors came from an older woman in a cohort sampled during active or convalescent COVID-19. Both conserved end residues are part of each CDR3. Each record gives: J gene, V gene, clone size, D gene, CDR3 protein, CDR3 DNA. The D gene is left open where the match is weak. Rows may omit the clone size; those that give it use once, few, many or a size class.

j_call: TRBJ2-2; v_call: TRBV6-1; clone_size: .; d_call: TRBD2; cdr3_aa: CASSVRGGASTGELFF; cdr3_nt: TGTGCCAGCAGTGTTCGGGGGGGGGCGAGCACCGGGGAGCTGTTTTTT
j_call: TRBJ2-5; v_call: TRBV4-1; clone_size: .; d_call: TRBD1; cdr3_aa: CASSQDGQGEETQYF; cdr3_nt: TGCGCCAGCAGCCAAGATGGACAGGGTGAAGAGACCCAGTACTTC
j_call: TRBJ2-5; v_call: TRBV14; clone_size: .; d_call: .; cdr3_aa: CASSSGVARIQETQYF; cdr3_nt: TGTGCCAGCAGCTCAGGTGTAGCGAGGATCCAAGAGACCCAGTACTTC
j_call: TRBJ2-3; v_call: TRBV7-2; clone_size: .; d_call: TRBD2; cdr3_aa: CASSLGLAGVVDTQYF; cdr3_nt: TGTGCCAGCAGCTTGGGACTAGCGGGAGTAGTAGATACGCAGTATTTT
j_call: TRBJ1-1; v_call: TRBV6-6; clone_size: .; d_call: TRBD1; cdr3_aa: CASRSGGSNTEAFF; cdr3_nt: TGTGCCAGCAGATCAGGGGGCTCGAACACTGAAGCTTTCTTT
j_call: TRBJ2-5; v_call: TRBV18; clone_size: .; d_call: TRBD1; cdr3_aa: CASSPRDRGSQYF; cdr3_nt: TGTGCCAGCTCACCAAGGGACAGGGGGTCGCAGTACTTC
j_call: TRBJ1-1; v_call: TRBV4-1; clone_size: few; d_call: .; cdr3_aa: CASSQEWSDSEAFF; cdr3_nt: TGCGCCAGCAGCCAAGAATGGAGTGACAGCGAAGCTTTCTTT
j_call: TRBJ1-1; v_call: TRBV10-1; clone_size: .; d_call: .; cdr3_aa: CASSPSTGRNTEAFF; cdr3_nt: TGCGCCAGCAGCCCTTCTACAGGGAGGAACACTGAAGCTTTCTTT
j_call: TRBJ2-3; v_call: TRBV9; clone_size: .; d_call: .; cdr3_aa: CASSVPADTQYF; cdr3_nt: TGTGCCAGCAGCGTACCCGCAGATACGCAGTATTTT
j_call: TRBJ2-1; v_call: TRBV25-1; clone_size: .; d_call: TRBD2; cdr3_aa: CASSPPGTSTYNEQFF; cdr3_nt: TGTGCCAGCAGCCCCCCGGGGACTAGCACCTACAATGAGCAGTTCTTC
j_call: TRBJ1-4; v_call: TRBV6-5; clone_size: .; d_call: .; cdr3_aa: CASRVTGSTNEKLFF; cdr3_nt: TGTGCCAGCAGAGTGACAGGCTCAACTAATGAAAAACTGTTTTTT
j_call: TRBJ2-4; v_call: TRBV2; clone_size: .; d_call: .; cdr3_aa: CASTRGYNGIKNIQYF; cdr3_nt: TGTGCCAGCACAAGGGGTTATAATGGAATCAAAAACATTCAGTACTTC
j_call: TRBJ1-2; v_call: TRBV7-9; clone_size: .; d_call: .; cdr3_aa: CASSLGQGPHGYTF; cdr3_nt: TGTGCCAGCAGCTTAGGGCAGGGCCCTCATGGCTACACCTTC
j_call: TRBJ2-5; v_call: TRBV9; clone_size: .; d_call: .; cdr3_aa: CASSVAGFRETQYF; cdr3_nt: TGTGCCAGCAGCGTAGCAGGGTTTCGGGAGACCCAGTACTTC
j_call: TRBJ2-1; v_call: TRBV11-2; clone_size: .; d_call: TRBD2; cdr3_aa: CASSFAVAGGWDEQFF; cdr3_nt: TGTGCCAGCAGCTTCGCAGTAGCGGGGGGCTGGGATGAGCAGTTCTTC
j_call: TRBJ1-3; v_call: TRBV3-1/TRBV3-2; clone_size: .; d_call: TRBD1; cdr3_aa: CASSQDRGDRARNTIYF; cdr3_nt: TGTGCCAGCAGCCAAGATCGGGGGGACAGGGCCCGAAACACCATATATTTT
j_call: TRBJ2-3; v_call: TRBV5-1; clone_size: .; d_call: TRBD1; cdr3_aa: CASSTGQGGDTQYF; cdr3_nt: TGCGCCAGCAGCACCGGACAGGGAGGAGATACGCAGTATTTT
j_call: TRBJ2-7; v_call: TRBV3-1/TRBV3-2; clone_size: .; d_call: TRBD1; cdr3_aa: CASSHLTGDGEQYF; cdr3_nt: TGTGCCAGCAGCCACCTGACAGGGGATGGCGAGCAGTACTTC
j_call: TRBJ1-5; v_call: TRBV28; clone_size: .; d_call: .; cdr3_aa: CASGMSTTDYWSHQPQHF; cdr3_nt: TGTGCCAGCGGCATGAGCACGACAGATTATTGGTCCCATCAGCCCCAGCATTTT
j_call: TRBJ2-7; v_call: TRBV10-2; clone_size: .; d_call: .; cdr3_aa: CASSVELEQYF; cdr3_nt: TGCGCCAGCAGTGTAGAGCTCGAGCAGTACTTC
j_call: TRBJ1-2; v_call: TRBV7-3; clone_size: .; d_call: .; cdr3_aa: CASSPGLIEGGYTF; cdr3_nt: TGTGCCAGCAGCCCAGGGCTGATTGAAGGTGGCTACACCTTC
j_call: TRBJ1-5; v_call: TRBV18; clone_size: .; d_call: .; cdr3_aa: CASSPTSQRPQHF; cdr3_nt: TGTGCCAGCTCACCAACCAGCCAGCGCCCCCAGCATTTT
j_call: TRBJ2-5; v_call: TRBV7-2; clone_size: once; d_call: .; cdr3_aa: CASSLVFRDKTQYF; cdr3_nt: TGTGCCAGCAGCTTAGTTTTCAGGGACAAGACCCAGTACTTC